A selection of T cell receptor beta chains follows, all from one sample in a study of metastatic and nonmetastatic thyroid tumors. From the PCR reads, TCRdb re-called clones with MiXCR. The sample consists of around 40,000 clones, 13% of them appearing once. The source material was blood. The receptors shown here come from a female donor with papillary thyroid cancer or a benign thyroid nodule (not recorded which). Some clones in this sample may be carry-over from other donors' samples. Both conserved end residues are part of each CDR3. D genes are given only for firm matches. Some rows have no size entry. The others give once, few or many, or a class for an expanded clone.

j_gene: TRBJ2-6
abundance: many
v_gene: TRBV15
d_gene: NA
CDR3aa: CASQGIEGLNSGANVLTF
CDR3nt: TGTGCCAGTCAGGGGATCGAGGGTTTGAACTCTGGGGCCAACGTCCTGACTTTC

j_gene: TRBJ2-7
abundance: many
v_gene: TRBV20-1
d_gene: TRBD2
CDR3aa: CSARDVGREYF
CDR3nt: TGCAGTGCTAGGGACGTCGGGAGGGAGTACTTC

j_gene: TRBJ1-2
abundance: many
v_gene: TRBV7-3
d_gene: TRBD1
CDR3aa: CASSPGTANYGYTF
CDR3nt: TGTGCCAGCAGCCCAGGGACAGCTAACTATGGCTACACCTTC

j_gene: TRBJ2-7
abundance: many
v_gene: TRBV5-1
d_gene: NA
CDR3aa: CASSLGDEQYF
CDR3nt: TGCGCCAGCAGCTTGGGCGACGAGCAGTACTTC

j_gene: TRBJ2-1
abundance: many
v_gene: TRBV12-3/TRBV12-4
d_gene: NA
CDR3aa: CASSLLGRAINEQFF
CDR3nt: TGTGCCAGCAGTTTACTAGGCCGGGCAATAAATGAGCAGTTCTTC

j_gene: TRBJ2-6
abundance: NA
v_gene: TRBV27
d_gene: TRBD1
CDR3aa: CASSSTMTGTWANVQSF
CDR3nt: TGTGCCAGCAGTTCCACCATGACAGGGACCTGGGCCAACGTCCAGTCTTTC

j_gene: TRBJ2-3
abundance: many
v_gene: TRBV20-1
d_gene: NA
CDR3aa: CSASDPGELTDTQYF
CDR3nt: TGCAGTGCTAGCGACCCCGGCGAGCTCACAGATACGCAGTATTTT

j_gene: TRBJ1-3
abundance: many
v_gene: TRBV2
d_gene: TRBD1
CDR3aa: CASSTGPSGNTIYF
CDR3nt: TGTGCCTCTTCGACAGGGCCCTCTGGAAACACCATATATTTT

j_gene: TRBJ1-1
abundance: NA
v_gene: TRBV28
d_gene: TRBD1
CDR3aa: CASQIYGQGYTKAFF
CDR3nt: TGTGCCAGCCAGATATACGGACAGGGCTACACTAAAGCTTTCTTT

j_gene: TRBJ2-1
abundance: many
v_gene: TRBV7-7
d_gene: NA
CDR3aa: CASSSIDVTYNEQFF
CDR3nt: TGTGCTAGCAGCTCGATAGACGTAACCTACAATGAGCAGTTCTTC

j_gene: TRBJ2-1
abundance: many
v_gene: TRBV27
d_gene: TRBD1
CDR3aa: CASSFRGSNEQFF
CDR3nt: TGTGCCAGCAGTTTCAGGGGGTCCAATGAGCAGTTCTTC

j_gene: TRBJ2-7
abundance: many
v_gene: TRBV19
d_gene: NA
CDR3aa: CASSITLRQGPYEQYF
CDR3nt: TGTGCCAGTAGTATCACCCTCCGACAAGGGCCCTACGAGCAGTACTTC

j_gene: TRBJ1-3
abundance: many
v_gene: TRBV5-1
d_gene: NA
CDR3aa: CASSLGVTVGNTIYF
CDR3nt: TGCGCCAGCAGCTTGGGTGTTACGGTGGGAAACACCATATATTTT

j_gene: TRBJ2-4
abundance: many
v_gene: TRBV12-3/TRBV12-4
d_gene: NA
CDR3aa: CASSFQGRNIQYF
CDR3nt: TGTGCCAGCAGTTTCCAGGGAAGAAACATTCAGTACTTC

j_gene: TRBJ2-3
abundance: NA
v_gene: TRBV5-1
d_gene: NA
CDR3aa: CASSPGVGTDTQYF
CDR3nt: TGCGCCAGCAGCCCAGGGGTGGGGACAGATACGCAGTATTTT

j_gene: TRBJ1-5
abundance: NA
v_gene: TRBV7-3
d_gene: NA
CDR3aa: CAIITEFNQPQHF
CDR3nt: TGTGCCATCATCACAGAATTCAATCAGCCCCAGCATTTT